This TCR beta chain was identified during a study of T cell repertoires in cytomegalovirus infection. TCRdb re-called the reads with MiXCR, one entry per CDR3 protein. The repertoire holds 830,000 or so distinct CDR3 sequences, with 30% to 35% as singletons. Trimming left V 1 base short and J 0 bases short, with 9 bases between. CDR3 length equals 15 residues. Per the germline V gene, CDR1 is LNHNV and CDR2 is YYDKDF (reference sequence). This clonotype was observed a handful of times. The antigen is unknown. The origin of this receptor is a human donor in good health (CMV status not recorded). Some clones in this sample may be carry-over from other donors' samples. The J gene is TRBJ1-2, the V gene TRBV15, with D perhaps matching TRBD1 (6 bases). The source material was cultured CD8+ T cells from PBMCs, sampled from culture after CMV antigen stimulation. The CDR3, as DNA: TGTGCCACCAGCAGAGGGACAGAAGCTAACTATGGCTACACCTTC. The encoded protein is CATSRGTEANYGYTF.